Below are 8 T cell receptor beta chains sequenced from a single sample in a study of human T cells and chemical hapten exposure. TCRdb analysed the 5' RACE reads with MiXCR anew, one entry per CDR3 protein. The table has roughly 81,000 distinct CDR3 sequences, 6% to 8.5% seen once; the top ten hold 2% to 2.5%. Blood, whole and unfractionated, served as the source for total RNA extraction. The receptor source for this set is a male donor in good health.

With regard to this clonotype: A much larger clone differs by one base, so this may be a read error. CDR3 in DNA: TGTGCCAGCAGTGTCCCTCAGGGGGAATCCTATAATTCACCCCTCCGCTTT. This translates into CASSVPQGESYNSPLRF. V usage is TRBV2 and J usage is TRBJ1-6; TRBD1 aligns across 7 bases. Germline CDR1 reads SNHLY; CDR2 reads FYNNEI. The CDR3 has 17 residues.

Many counts were recorded for this clonotype. This rearrangement joins TRBV6-4 to TRBJ2-2; 12 positions agree with TRBD2. The CDR3 runs to 17 residues. With 5 bases clipped from V and 4 bases from J, the junction kept 8 bases outside the gene matches. Germline lookup yields CDR1 MRHNA and CDR2 SNTAGT. The CDR3 DNA reads TGTGCCAGCAGTCCAAGACTAGCGGGAGAGGGCACCGGGGAGCTGTTTTTT. This encodes CASSPRLAGEGTGELFF.

This clonotype was seen more than once but under ten times. The chain combines TRBV20-1 with TRBJ1-2; 7 bases line up with TRBD1. Trimming at V came to 3 bases and at J to 5 bases, leaving 6 bases not matched to a gene. The CDR3 loop spans 13 amino acids. Per the germline V gene, CDR1 is DFQATT and CDR2 is SNEGSKA (reference sequence). In DNA form, the CDR3 reads TGCAGTGCTAGGGCCAGGGGGGAATATGGCTACACCTTC. It codes for CSARARGEYGYTF.

The V call is TRBV12-3 or TRBV12-4, the J call TRBJ2-7; 10 positions match TRBD2. There are 13 residues in the CDR3. J lost 5 bases, V lost 6 bases, and 4 bases had no gene match. This CDR3 reads CASRLAGFHEQYF. In DNA, the CDR3 is TGTGCCAGCAGACTAGCGGGGTTCCACGAGCAGTACTTC.

This rearrangement joins TRBV15 to TRBJ1-6, with TRBD1 identical over 7 bases. V gave up 4 bases and J gave up 0 bases; unmatched junction bases: 12. Germline assignment: CDR1 LNHNV and CDR2 YYDKDF (reference sequence). The CDR3 covers 19 residues. CDR3 sequence reads: CATSTTQTRGSSYNSPLHF. CDR3 sequence (DNA): TGTGCCACCAGCACTACACAAACCAGGGGGAGCTCCTATAATTCACCCCTCCACTTT.

This clonotype was observed a few times. The J gene is TRBJ2-1, the V gene TRBV14, with TRBD1 matching over 7 bases. Germline CDR1 is SGHDN and CDR2 is FVKESK. This CDR3 region has 16 residues. Trimming took 1 base from V and 7 from J; bases not matched to a gene: 10. This CDR3 is CASSQVWTGLRNEQFF. The CDR3 nucleotides are TGTGCCAGCAGCCAAGTTTGGACAGGATTGCGGAATGAGCAGTTCTTC.

The chain joins TRBV5-1 to TRBJ2-5, with 10 bases lining up with TRBD2. Germline V gene sequence: CDR1 SGHRS, CDR2 YFSETQ. The J segment lost 1 base and the V segment lost 9 bases, leaving 9 bases of the junction unmatched. CDR3 length equals 15 residues. The DNA of the CDR3 is TGCGCCACCCCCTTAGCGGGGGGTCCCCAAGAGACCCAGTACTTC. Translated, it gives CATPLAGGPQETQYF.

This rearrangement joins TRBV20-1 to TRBJ1-4; no clear D gene. Germline CDR1 and CDR2: DFQATT and SNEGSKA (reference sequence). The CDR3 has 15 residues. V lost 3 bases and J 0 bases, leaving 11 bases between the germline ends. The CDR3 protein is CSASPTAATNEKLFF. CDR3 sequence (DNA): TGCAGTGCTAGTCCTACAGCTGCAACTAATGAAAAACTGTTTTTT.